This entry features one T cell receptor beta chain sequence. Its antigen is unidentified. The DNA ends 3 residues before the CDR3 does, and the rest of the CDR3 is filled in from the germline J gene. This specimen belongs to a study of Tregs in tolerant kidney transplant recipients. Study-level findings and limits: Tregs expanded with activated donor B cells seemed most donor-specific. Validation in larger populations is needed because few patients were studied. Donor-specific Treg expansion exceeded global Treg expansion in tolerant patients, suggesting antigen drive.

The method was immunoSEQ multiplex PCR; TCRdb's version includes in-frame clones alone and lacks a portion of them. This listing includes 30,000 or so clones. Germline assignment: CDR1 SGHRS and CDR2 YFSETQ. The CDR3 has 15 residues. V lost 2 bases and J 6 bases, leaving 14 bases between the germline ends. This specimen was CD8+ T cells from blood, taken before the transplant. The chain employs TRBV5-1 and TRBJ2-2; D might be TRBD1 (5 bases). The sequence came from a human donor who received a combined kidney and bone marrow transplant. The CDR3 DNA, read in part, is TGCGCCAGCAGCTTCCGGTTTGTGGGGCCCGGGGAG. Translating it yields CASSFRFVGPGE. The whole CDR3 protein is CASSFRFVGPGELFF.